Shown below are 22 T cell receptor beta chains from a single sample sequenced in a study of shared clonotypes between healthy human individuals. The assay was immunoSEQ multiplex PCR, and TCRdb's table has in-frame clones only and misses some. The table lists around 2,000,000 clones, roughly 96% of them singletons, with 0.1% to 0.15% in the top ten. Sequenced: naive CD4+ T cells sorted from blood. Stated subset: CD45RA+ positively selected. These receptors came from a young man in good health.

The chain combines TRBV4-3 with TRBJ2-1; 11 nucleotides align to TRBD2. The CDR3 contains 14 residues. Looked up from germline, CDR1 is LGHNA and CDR2 is YSLEER. The J segment lost 14 bases and the V segment lost 1 base, leaving 7 bases of the junction unmatched. The CDR3 DNA sequence: TGCGCCAGCAGCCAAGTGACTAGCGGGACGCGTAAGTTCTTC. Amino acids: CASSQVTSGTRKFF.

The J gene is TRBJ1-4, the V gene TRBV27; possible D gene TRBD1, 6 bases. The CDR3 spans 14 residues. V lost 11 bases and J lost 7, with 20 bases in between. The germline CDR1 and CDR2 sequences are MNHEY and SMNVEV (reference sequence). DNA of the CDR3: TGTGCCTCGGCGAGGGGGGGAAATGCTGAAAAACTGTTTTTT. Residues: CASARGGNAEKLFF.

Comments on this clone: Sequence at one end of the junction differs from germline and may be a read error. The V and J genes are TRBV9 and TRBJ1-2; D may be TRBD1 (5 bases). The CDR3 sequence is 11 residues long. Germline V lookup: CDR1 SGDLS, CDR2 YYNGEE. DNA of the CDR3: TGTGCCAGCAGCGGAAACGGGGCATACTCCTTC. Protein: CASSGNGAYSF.

The V and J genes are TRBV2 and TRBJ2-4, with 7 bases that match TRBD1. J gave up 5 bases and V 8 bases, and 12 bases lay outside the gene matches. Germline V CDR1 and CDR2: SNHLY, FYNNEI. The CDR3 totals 15 residues. The CDR3 region is CASDRDGAPENIQYF. DNA for the CDR3: TGTGCCAGCGACAGGGATGGGGCCCCGGAAAACATTCAGTACTTC. Combining the CDR3 with reference TRBV2 and TRBJ2-4 gives the whole variable domain EPEVTQTPSHQVTQMGQEVILRCVPISNHLYFYWYRQILGQKVEFLVSFYNNEISEKSEIFDDQFSVERPDGSNFTLKIRSTKLEDSAMYFCASDRDGAPENIQYFGAGTRLSVL.

For the CDR3, the DNA is TGTGCCAGCAGCTTAGGGACTAGCGGGTCCGGTAACCAAGAGACCCAGTACTTC. Translated: CASSLGTSGSGNQETQYF. The gene calls are TRBV7-9 and TRBJ2-5; 11 bases match TRBD2. The J segment lost 0 bases and the V segment lost 1 base, leaving 7 bases of the junction unmatched. The CDR3 loop spans 18 amino acids. Germline V CDR1 and CDR2: SEHNR, FQNEAQ (reference sequence).

This chain uses TRBV18 with TRBJ2-7, with a possible D match to TRBD1 (5 bases). With 3 bases removed from V and 1 base from J, the gap between germline ends came to 16 bases. This CDR3 has 16 amino acids. Germline V gene lookup returns CDR1 KGHSH and CDR2 LQKENI. CDR3 amino acids: CASSPVGPRPSYEQYF. CDR3 DNA: TGTGCCAGCTCACCGGTGGGGCCACGACCGTCCTACGAGCAGTACTTC.

The V and J genes are TRBV4-1 and TRBJ2-2; TRBD1 matches 9 bases. Germline assignment: CDR1 MGHRA and CDR2 YSYEKL. Trimming removed 0 bases from V and 7 bases from J; junction bases left unmatched: 6. This CDR3 spans 16 amino acids. Here the CDR3 reads CASSQERTGVGGELFF. The CDR3 nucleotides read TGCGCCAGCAGCCAAGAGAGGACAGGGGTCGGCGGGGAGCTGTTTTTT.

This clone appeared a single time. V and J are TRBV30 and TRBJ1-1; TRBD1 is a possible D gene (5 bases). The CDR3 is 15 residues long. V lost 0 bases and J 8 bases, leaving 19 bases between the germline ends. Germline V lookup: CDR1 GTSNPN, CDR2 SVGIG (reference sequence). CDR3 sequence reads: CAWSVPLPGAREAFF. The CDR3 coding sequence is TGTGCCTGGAGTGTCCCGCTGCCCGGGGCAAGGGAAGCTTTCTTT.

The chain uses TRBV6-6 and TRBJ1-1; D unresolved. Trimming shortened V by 5 bases and J by 6 bases, and 16 bases separated the two germline ends. This CDR3 is 14 amino acids long. The V gene's germline CDR1 is MNHNY and CDR2 SVGAGI (reference sequence). Here the CDR3 DNA reads TGTGCCAGCAGTCCCTCGGCTTTTGGCCCTGAAGCTTTCTTT. It translates to CASSPSAFGPEAFF.

The gene calls are TRBV4-1 and TRBJ2-1, with 13 bases that match TRBD2. This CDR3 region has 15 residues. From germline, CDR1 is MGHRA and CDR2 YSYEKL. After removal of 5 bases from V and 6 bases from J, the junction contained 4 bases not matched to a gene. The CDR3 coding sequence is TGCGCCAGCAGCGGACTAGCGGGAGTTGGCAATGAGCAGTTCTTC. It encodes CASSGLAGVGNEQFF.

Notes on this clone: In the same sample, other DNA sequences code for this CDR3. The V gene is TRBV2, the J gene TRBJ2-2; the D is unclear. V shed 0 bases and J shed 4 bases, with 6 bases lying between them. Germline CDR1 is SNHLY and CDR2 is FYNNEI. This CDR3 has 14 amino acids. For the CDR3, the DNA is TGTGCCAGCAGTGAAGCCAGGAGCACCGGGGAGCTGTTTTTT. This encodes CASSEARSTGELFF.

V and J are TRBV6-5 and TRBJ1-2; tentatively, D is TRBD1 (5 bases). Germline loops: CDR1 MNHEY, CDR2 SVGAGI. The CDR3 has 15 residues. V was clipped by 0 bases and J by 5 bases, with 13 bases between them. CDR3 DNA: TGTGCCAGCAGTTACTCCAAGGTGGGGGTATATGGCTACACCTTC. It encodes CASSYSKVGVYGYTF.

The chain carries TRBV19 and TRBJ1-6; 7 nucleotides agree with TRBD1. Germline assignment: CDR1 LNHDA and CDR2 SQIVND (reference sequence). V lost 6 bases, J lost 8 bases, and 10 bases stayed unmatched. The CDR3 is 15 residues long. Written as DNA, the CDR3 is TGTGCCAGTAGGCAGGGGGTTCTCGTGGATTCACCCCTCCACTTT. Its protein product is CASRQGVLVDSPLHF.

The CDR3 sequence: CAITGAVLPNTGELFF. CDR3 DNA: TGTGCCATCACAGGGGCCGTTCTCCCGAACACCGGGGAGCTGTTTTTT. The genes are TRBV10-3 and TRBJ2-2; D is possibly TRBD1 (6 bases). This CDR3 has 16 amino acids. V lost 7 bases to trimming and J lost 0 bases, with 15 bases between them. From germline, CDR1 is ENHRY and CDR2 SYGVKD.

The V gene is TRBV6-1, the J gene TRBJ2-1; maybe TRBD1 (6 bases). This CDR3 is built from 14 residues. In germline, CDR1 is MNHNS, CDR2 SASEGT. The CDR3 sequence is CSTGGFLSNNEQFF. DNA of the CDR3: TGTTCGACAGGTGGATTTCTTAGTAACAATGAGCAGTTCTTC.

For the CDR3, the DNA is TGTGCCAGCTCACCCGGGGCCGGTAGGGCGGGTACTTACGAGCAGTACTTC. It translates to CASSPGAGRAGTYEQYF. This chain joins TRBV18 and TRBJ2-7; the D gene could be TRBD1 or TRBD2 (5 bases each). There are 17 residues in the CDR3. V was pared by 3 bases and J by 4 bases, with 22 bases between. Germline V gives CDR1 KGHSH, CDR2 LQKENI.

The chain recombines TRBV30 with TRBJ1-2; D is unresolved. Germline V gives CDR1 GTSNPN, CDR2 SVGIG (reference sequence). CDR3 length: 11 residues. Trimming took off 4 bases at V and 2 bases at J, with 5 bases between the two ends. The CDR3 region is CAWTENYGYTF. As DNA, the CDR3 is TGTGCCTGGACGGAAAACTATGGCTACACCTTC.

Only one count was recorded for this clone. The chain carries TRBV7-9 and TRBJ1-6; D is unresolved. CDR1 is SEHNR and CDR2 is FQNEAQ in the germline V gene (reference sequence). The V and J ends lost 5 bases and 9 bases respectively, with 11 bases between them. The CDR3 is made up of 13 amino acids. CDR3 DNA sequence: TGTGCCAGCAGCCCCCTTGGAATTTCACCCCTCCACTTT. As protein: CASSPLGISPLHF.

The chain carries TRBV4-2 and TRBJ1-1; D gene uncertain. V gave up 1 base and J gave up 0 bases, with 9 bases separating them. This CDR3 is 15 amino acids long. Germline CDR1 LGHNA, CDR2 YNFKEQ. The CDR3 is CASSQVDGLNTEAFF. The DNA of the CDR3 is TGTGCCAGCAGCCAAGTAGACGGCTTGAACACTGAAGCTTTCTTT.

The rearrangement uses TRBV4-1 and TRBJ1-2; D not resolved. V gave up 2 bases and J gave up 4 bases, with 11 bases separating them. This CDR3 has 14 amino acids. CDR1 MGHRA and CDR2 YSYEKL come from the germline V gene. The CDR3: CASSQNLGSYGYTF. For the CDR3, the DNA is TGCGCCAGCAGCCAAAATTTAGGCTCCTATGGCTACACCTTC.

The rearrangement joins TRBV6-5 to TRBJ2-1; 12 bases are shared with TRBD2. Trimming removed 7 bases from V and 9 bases from J; junction bases left unmatched: 10. The CDR3 is 15 amino acids. The germline gives CDR1 MNHEY, CDR2 SVGAGI. CDR3 bases: TGTGCCAGCACCCCTAGCGGGAGGGCGTCCGGTGAGCAGTTCTTC. Protein product: CASTPSGRASGEQFF.

The CDR3: CASSLERTGRGDTQYF. The CDR3 nucleotides are TGCGCCAGCAGCTTGGAGAGGACAGGGAGGGGTGATACGCAGTATTTT. The chain uses TRBV5-1 and TRBJ2-3; D possibly corresponds to TRBD1 (8 bases). V was cut by 0 bases and J by 6 bases, with 17 bases left in between. The CDR3 runs 16 residues. Germline lookup yields CDR1 SGHRS and CDR2 YFSETQ.